This T cell receptor beta chain was captured in a study of identical twins. The study's findings and limits: Insertions ran lower in abundant cord blood beta clonotypes, though not in memory repertoires. Weaker excess twin sharing was observed in beta out-of-frame sequences.

TCRdb fed the 5' RACE reads into MiXCR, producing one record per CDR3 protein. Of about 530,000 distinct CDR3 sequences detected, over 12% appear once; the ten largest clones hold less than 0.5%. Per the germline V gene, CDR1 is SGDLS and CDR2 is YYNGEE. This CDR3 has 17 amino acids. Trimming at V came to 0 bases and at J to 2 bases, leaving 3 bases not matched to a gene. To note about this clonotype: Its antigen is undetermined.

Healthy Caucasians supplied all donations. The same sample was also used in a study of yellow fever vaccine responses in identical twins. From that second work: Twins reportedly showed a vaccine T cell response that seemed partly convergent and partly personalized.

The chain employs TRBV9 and TRBJ2-1; 12 positions agree with TRBD2. The clonotype was recovered from a woman under 30 in good health. Sequencing used CD4+ T cells sorted from blood. CDR3 DNA: TGTGCCAGCAGCGTAGGGACTAGCGGGACCCCCTACAATGAGCAGTTCTTC. This gives the protein CASSVGTSGTPYNEQFF.